The TCR beta chain under discussion was sequenced for a study of neurological immune-mediated disorders. Study-wide points: The most TCR clonal expansion was seen in HTLV-1-associated myelopathy, and the least was seen in multiple sclerosis, which fell below healthy controls.

As to time point: longitudinal time-point 1 (baseline). This clonotype was detected only once. Its antigen is unknown. cDNA synthesis was performed by 5'RACE with 10-nucleotide random UMIs. One entry per CDR3 protein results from TCRdb running MiXCR on the 5' RACE reads. The table lists tens of thousands of distinct CDR3 sequences, around 10% of them singletons. J was trimmed by 5 bases and V by 1 base; bases with no gene match: 7. The CDR3 consists of 15 residues. CDR1 is LNHNV and CDR2 is YYDKDF in the germline V gene (reference sequence). The sample taken for sequencing was PBMCs. This chain joins TRBV15 and TRBJ2-5; 7 positions agree with TRBD2. The sequence was collected from a male donor with HTLV-1-associated myelopathy (HAM/TSP). The DNA of the CDR3 is TGTGCCACCAGCAGAGTTGGCGGGGGTGCGGAGACCCAGTACTTC. Amino acids: CATSRVGGGAETQYF.